The clone carrying this T cell receptor (beta chain) came up many times. The antigen is not known. CDR3-region Arm-PCR and iRepertoire HTBI primers produced the TCR beta libraries. TCRdb independently ran MiXCR on the multiplex PCR reads; one entry per CDR3 protein. The data hold fewer than 650,000 distinct CDR3 sequences, with approximately 16% observed a single time. This specimen comes from a study of regulatory T cells in long-lasting Graves disease. Study results and caveats: TCR diversity was lower in persistent Graves' patients than in newly diagnosed ones.

Time point reported: newly diagnosed GD, antithyroid drugs for less than 3 months. PBMC-derived RNA was used for the TCR library. Germline lookup yields CDR1 ENHRY and CDR2 SYGVKD. CDR3 length: 16 residues. V was clipped by 7 bases and J by 5 bases, with 23 bases between them. A further study also used this sample, focusing on T cells in Graves' hyperthyroidism and ophthalmopathy.

The source was peripheral blood mononuclear cells (PBMCs), collected at new diagnosis, from a patient treated with antithyroid drugs. This sequence originates from a young man with Graves disease. The rearrangement joins TRBV10-3 to TRBJ1-1, with D possibly matching TRBD1 (5 bases). The DNA for the CDR3 is TGTGCCATCACGCTCGGGACGGGCGAACGGGGGACTGAAGCTTTCTTT. Its protein is CAITLGTGERGTEAFF.